A selection of T cell receptor beta chains follows, all from one sample in a study of PD-1 blockade in mismatch repair-deficient tumors. Data came from immunoSEQ multiplex PCR; TCRdb stores just in-frame clones and leaves some out. The data contain under 150,000 clones, more than 70% of them singletons. This specimen was peripheral blood, taken 70 to 72 weeks after starting pembrolizumab. These receptor sequences come from an adult with mismatch repair-deficient cancer. The CDR3 runs from the conserved cysteine through the conserved F or W. Fields, in order: clone size, J gene, D gene, V gene, CDR3 DNA, CDR3 protein. The D gene is left open where the match is weak. Only some rows state a clone size, as once, few, many or a class for expanded clones.

-,TRBJ2-7,-,TRBV21-1,TGTGCCAGCAGCAAGGACTCGGGGTCTAGCGGGAGTCGCGAGCAGTACTTC,CASSKDSGSSGSREQYF
-,TRBJ2-2,-,TRBV11-3,TGTGCCAGCAGGGAGACAGGGAACACCGGGGAGCTGTTTTTT,CASRETGNTGELFF
-,TRBJ2-3,TRBD1,TRBV7-2,TGTGCCAGCAGCTTAGACGACAGGGGTGGCACAGATACGCAGTATTTT,CASSLDDRGGTDTQYF
-,TRBJ1-5,-,TRBV19,TGTGCCAGTAGTATAGCCCTACAGGGAAGCCAGCCCCAGCATTTT,CASSIALQGSQPQHF
-,TRBJ2-7,TRBD2,TRBV28,TGTGCCAGCAGTGAGGGAATAGCGGGAGGCTACGAGCAGTACTTC,CASSEGIAGGYEQYF
-,TRBJ1-1,-,TRBV2,TGTGCCAGCAGTGAAGGTATTAGGGGGGCGGAAGCTTTCTTT,CASSEGIRGAEAFF
-,TRBJ2-7,-,TRBV11-1,TGTGCCAGCAGTTTCGGAGAGGGACCTTTCTGGGAGCAGTACTTC,CASSFGEGPFWEQYF
-,TRBJ2-2,-,TRBV29-1,TGCAGCGTTGAAGTTGGAAGAACCGGGGAGCTGTTTTTT,CSVEVGRTGELFF
-,TRBJ2-5,TRBD1,TRBV6-1,TGTGCCAGCAGGAGGGACAGACCGCAAGAGACCCAGTACTTC,CASRRDRPQETQYF
-,TRBJ2-3,-,TRBV11-3,TGTGCCAGCAGCTTAGGGAGAAGCACAGATACGCAGTATTTT,CASSLGRSTDTQYF
-,TRBJ2-7,-,TRBV7-2,TGTGCCAGCAGCTTGGAGGGTGACCTGCCCTACGAGCAGTACTTC,CASSLEGDLPYEQYF
-,TRBJ2-3,-,TRBV15,TGTGCCACCAGCCTCTCCGGGGGACCTGGGGATACGCAGTATTTT,CATSLSGGPGDTQYF
few,TRBJ2-7,TRBD2,TRBV6-1,TGTGCCAGCAGTGCCGGGACTAGCGGCTCCTACGAGCAGTACTTC,CASSAGTSGSYEQYF
-,TRBJ2-1,TRBD2,TRBV7-9,TGTGCCAGCAGCTTAATAGCGGGAGAACAGTTCTTC,CASSLIAGEQFF
once,TRBJ1-4,TRBD1,TRBV11-2,TGTGCCAGCAGCTTCCGGGCAGGGGGAAAACTGTTTTTT,CASSFRAGGKLFF
-,TRBJ1-1,-,TRBV6-5,TGTGCCAGCAGTTACTCTCGGGGTACTGAAGCTTTCTTT,CASSYSRGTEAFF
-,TRBJ2-7,-,TRBV6-4,TGTGCCAGCAGTGACAGGGAGCAGTACTTC,CASSDREQYF
-,TRBJ2-7,TRBD2,TRBV11-1,TGTGCCAGCAGCTTAGCGGGGACTAGCTTGTACGAGCAGTACTTC,CASSLAGTSLYEQYF
-,TRBJ2-1,TRBD2,TRBV29-1,TGCAGCGTTGAAGACCAAAGCGGGAGGACGTACAATGAGCAGTTCTTC,CSVEDQSGRTYNEQFF
-,TRBJ2-3,-,TRBV28,TGTGCCAGCGGGTTGGAAAGCACAGATACGCAGTATTTT,CASGLESTDTQYF
once,TRBJ2-5,TRBD2,TRBV13,TGTGCCAGCAGCCCTCGAGGGGAGGGACAAGAGACCCAGTACTTC,CASSPRGEGQETQYF
-,TRBJ2-7,-,TRBV13,TGTGCCAGCAGCTCTACGGACGGTCGGTCCTACGAGCAGTACTTC,CASSSTDGRSYEQYF
-,TRBJ1-2,TRBD1,TRBV11-2,TGTGCCAGCAGCGTCGACAGGGCCGCTAACTATGGCTACACCTTC,CASSVDRAANYGYTF
few,TRBJ2-2,-,TRBV2,TGTGCCAGTACAGGGAAGGGGGAGCTGTTTTTT,CASTGKGELFF
-,TRBJ2-1,TRBD2,TRBV4-1,TGCGCCAGCAGAAGGGCTAGCGGAGGTTACAATGAGCAGTTCTTC,CASRRASGGYNEQFF
-,TRBJ2-5,-,TRBV27,TGTGCCAGCACCTCCCTAGGAGAGCCGACCCAGTACTTC,CASTSLGEPTQYF
-,TRBJ2-3,TRBD2,TRBV9,TGTGCCAGCAGCCCTACTAGCGGCACAGATACGCAGTATTTT,CASSPTSGTDTQYF
-,TRBJ1-5,TRBD1,TRBV6-5,TGTGCCAGCAGTTACTCTGACAGGGAGGGACAGCCCCAGCATTTT,CASSYSDREGQPQHF
-,TRBJ1-5,-,TRBV7-5,TGTGTCAGAAGCTTCCCTGATGGTCAGCCCCAGCATTTT,CVRSFPDGQPQHF
-,TRBJ2-7,-,TRBV4-3,TGCGCCAGCAGCCAAGATTGGTTGACCTACGAGCAGTACTTC,CASSQDWLTYEQYF
-,TRBJ1-2,-,TRBV30,TGTGCCTTGGAGGGCGTCGGACAAACCAACTATGGCTACACCTTC,CALEGVGQTNYGYTF
-,TRBJ2-7,-,TRBV6-1,TGTGCCAGCAGTGAACCAGTTGGCAGTTCCTACGAGCAGTACTTC,CASSEPVGSSYEQYF
-,TRBJ2-2,-,TRBV5-1,TGCGCCAGCAGCATAAACACCGGGGAGCTGTTTTTT,CASSINTGELFF
-,TRBJ2-2,TRBD1,TRBV5-5,TGTGCCAGCCGCCGGACAGGGAACACCGGGGAGCTGTTTTTT,CASRRTGNTGELFF
-,TRBJ2-1,-,TRBV25-1,TGTGCCAGCAGCATAGCCTACAATGAGCAGTTCTTC,CASSIAYNEQFF
-,TRBJ2-2,TRBD2,TRBV6-5,TGTGCCAGCACACACGGGAGGTTCCCTGGGAGGGAGCTGTTTTTT,CASTHGRFPGRELFF
-,TRBJ1-2,-,TRBV11-2,TGTGCCAGCAGCTACGGGACGGAGAACTATGGCTACACCTTC,CASSYGTENYGYTF
-,TRBJ2-7,-,TRBV30,TGTGCCTGGAGTGAAAACAGGGACGAGCAGTACTTC,CAWSENRDEQYF
-,TRBJ2-2,-,TRBV5-4,TGTGCCAGCAGCCTAGGGGGTGGGGAGCTGTTTTTT,CASSLGGGELFF
-,TRBJ2-3,TRBD2,TRBV7-8,TGTGCCAGCAGCTTTCTCAGGACTAGCGGGAGGGCCCCGACAGATACGCAGTATTTT,CASSFLRTSGRAPTDTQYF
-,TRBJ2-7,TRBD2,TRBV15,TGTGCCACCAGCAGGACTAGCGGGAGGTACGAGCAGTACTTC,CATSRTSGRYEQYF
once,TRBJ2-5,TRBD2,TRBV4-1,TGCGCCAGCAGCCAAGACCCAGCGGGAGGGGCCGGAGAGACCCAGTACTTC,CASSQDPAGGAGETQYF
-,TRBJ1-2,TRBD1,TRBV30,TGTGCCTGGAGTGGTGACAGGGTCTACTATGGCTACACCTTC,CAWSGDRVYYGYTF
-,TRBJ2-1,TRBD2,TRBV5-5,TGTGCCAGCAGCCCCGGAGAGGGCGGGAGGGCGAATGAGCAGTTCTTC,CASSPGEGGRANEQFF
-,TRBJ2-4,TRBD2,TRBV5-4,TGTGCCAGCAGCTCGTCTCAGAGCGGGAGCGAAGCCAAAAACATTCAGTACTTC,CASSSSQSGSEAKNIQYF
-,TRBJ1-3,-,TRBV6-5,TGTGCCAGCAGTTACTCGATTGGAAACACCATATATTTT,CASSYSIGNTIYF
-,TRBJ2-7,-,TRBV7-8,TGTGCCAGCAGCTTAACAGCTGCCTACGAGCAGTACTTC,CASSLTAAYEQYF